This TCR beta chain was sequenced for a study of T cell responses to AZD1222 COVID-19 vaccine. Overall study results and limits: Reportedly, nearly half the spike-specific TCRs target unmutated variant regions. Vaccination with two AZD1222 doses was followed by a rise in Spike-specific TCR breadth and depth. Spike-wide vaccine-associated CD4 TCRs dominated at 160-218 and 743-854. Donors skewed white British and female; clonal diversity was possibly underestimated.

This CDR3 is 12 amino acids long. Trimming stripped 8 bases from V and 2 bases from J, with 10 bases between. Germline V gives CDR1 SEHNR, CDR2 FQNEAQ (reference sequence). Points on this clone: Antigen unknown.

Sequenced by immunoSEQ multiplex PCR; TCRdb stores in-frame clones only, minus some. The repertoire holds hundreds of thousands of clones, with more than 85% as singletons. The clonotype was recovered from an adult in good health. V and J are TRBV7-9 and TRBJ2-7; TRBD1 is a possible D gene (6 bases). This specimen consisted of peripheral blood, obtained on day 0 of MenACWY control vaccination. The CDR3 loop is CASSGTTYEQYF. In DNA form, the CDR3 reads TGTGCCAGCTCCGGGACAACCTACGAGCAGTACTTC.